The 14 T cell receptor beta chains listed next were all sequenced from one sample in a study of early T cells in non-severe SARS-CoV-2 infection. TCRdb re-derived calls from the 5' RACE reads in MiXCR, one entry per CDR3 protein. In the table there are about 59,000 distinct CDR3 sequences, roughly a tenth of which are singletons. The specimen sequenced was whole blood. Receptor source: an adult who was a healthcare worker with PCR-confirmed SARS-CoV-2 infection or an uninfected control (not recorded which).

V usage is TRBV7-2 and J usage is TRBJ1-3; no firm D call. V dropped 2 bases and J dropped 4 bases, with 18 bases sitting between them. This CDR3 is built from 17 residues. Germline V gene sequence: CDR1 SGHTA, CDR2 FQGNSA. In DNA form, the CDR3 reads TGTGCCAGCAGCTTAATCCCGACCCCCCACGCGGGAAACACCATATATTTT. Protein: CASSLIPTPHAGNTIYF.

The table lists this clonotype with a few counts. DNA for the CDR3: TGCAGTGCGGTCAGGGGTTTGGCAACTAATGAAAAACTGTTTTTT. Protein product: CSAVRGLATNEKLFF. The chain links TRBV20-1 to TRBJ1-4, with D tentatively TRBD1 (6 bases). The V gene's germline CDR1 is DFQATT and CDR2 SNEGSKA (reference sequence). This CDR3 contains 15 residues. With 6 bases removed from V and 0 bases from J, the gap between germline ends came to 14 bases.

The chain is built from TRBV6-2 or TRBV6-3 and TRBJ1-1; perhaps TRBD1 as D (5 bases). V shed 7 bases and J shed 0 bases, with 15 bases lying between them. The CDR3 length is 15 residues. Per the germline V gene, CDR1 is MNHEY and CDR2 is SVGEGT. CDR3 sequence: CASNPPGTMNTEAFF. The CDR3 DNA reads TGTGCCAGCAACCCACCCGGGACCATGAACACTGAAGCTTTCTTT.

This clonotype was found many times. The rearrangement joins TRBV12-3 or TRBV12-4 to TRBJ2-4, with D possibly TRBD1 on 6 matching bases. There are 12 residues in the CDR3. Deletions cut 6 bases from V and 5 bases from J, with 8 bases between. CDR3 sequence reads: CASRQGQNIQYF. The DNA for the CDR3 is TGTGCCAGCAGACAGGGACAAAACATTCAGTACTTC.

Of note for this clonotype: This clone may be a read error of a much larger clone one base away. In DNA, the CDR3 is TGTGCCAGCAGTGATCCAGCGGGGGCAAGGGGAGATACGCAGTATTTT. It yields the protein CASSDPAGARGDTQYF. The chain carries TRBV2 and TRBJ2-3; TRBD2 matches 8 bases. The CDR3 extends over 16 amino acids. V trimming: 3 bases; J trimming: 5 bases; junction bases outside the gene matches: 10. Per the germline V gene, CDR1 is SNHLY and CDR2 is FYNNEI.

This clonotype has ten or more counts. The chain has TRBV11-2 and TRBJ1-1; 7 nucleotides agree with TRBD1. Unmatched junction bases numbered 5, after V lost 5 bases and J lost 8 bases. Looked up from germline, CDR1 is SGHAT and CDR2 is FQNNGV. CDR3 size: 12 residues. CDR3 region: CASSPQQGEAFF. In DNA form, the CDR3 reads TGTGCCAGCAGCCCTCAACAGGGGGAAGCTTTCTTT. The variable domain in full, with the rest retrieved from reference TRBV11-2 and TRBJ1-1, is EAGVAQSPRYKIIEKRQSVAFWCNPISGHATLYWYQQILGQGPKLLIQFQNNGVVDDSQLPKDRFSAERLKGVDSTLKIQPAKLEDSAVYLCASSPQQGEAFFGQGTRLTVV.

This clonotype was recorded a few times. J is TRBJ2-1 and V is TRBV12-3 or TRBV12-4; 8 nucleotides align to TRBD2. The CDR3 runs 14 residues. After removal of 8 bases from V and 1 base from J, the junction contained 4 bases not matched to a gene. The CDR3 is CASGRGDSYNEQFF. The CDR3 DNA sequence: TGTGCCAGCGGGCGGGGGGATTCCTACAATGAGCAGTTCTTC.

This clonotype has only a few counts. The chain has TRBV7-2 and TRBJ2-1; D is unresolved. CDR1 and CDR2 from the germline V gene are SGHTA and FQGNSA. Trimming shortened V by 1 base and J by 6 bases, and 10 bases separated the two germline ends. CDR3 length: 14 residues. Written as DNA, the CDR3 is TGTGCCAGCAGCTTAGGCGTGCCCCCCAATGAGCAGTTCTTC. It translates to CASSLGVPPNEQFF.

This clonotype has at least ten counts. This chain links TRBV20-1 with TRBJ2-7; 7 bases fit TRBD2. The CDR3 consists of 13 residues. V was pared by 6 bases and J by 0 bases, with 5 bases of the junction left unmatched. CDR1 and CDR2 (germline): DFQATT, SNEGSKA (reference sequence). The CDR3 region is CSAVAGDSYEQYF. The CDR3 bases are TGCAGTGCCGTGGCGGGGGACTCCTACGAGCAGTACTTC.

At least ten counts were recorded for this clonotype. V usage is TRBV4-2 and J usage is TRBJ2-5, with 9 nucleotides matching TRBD2. The CDR3 loop spans 18 amino acids. Germline CDR1 is LGHNA and CDR2 is YNFKEQ. Germline trimming cut 0 bases from V and 5 bases from J; bases unmatched to any gene: 13. DNA for the CDR3: TGTGCCAGCAGCCAAGATTCCCAAGTGCGGGGGGGCTTCGAGACCCAGTACTTC. It encodes CASSQDSQVRGGFETQYF.

This clonotype appeared a few times. One end of the junction varies from germline; a read error may be responsible. The genes are TRBV7-7 and TRBJ1-3; D not resolved. This CDR3 contains 13 residues. Germline CDR1 reads SSHAT; CDR2 reads FNYEAQ (reference sequence). CDR3 residues: CASSPRSGNTIYF. CDR3 nucleotides: TGTGCTAGCAGCCCCAGGTCTGGAAACACCATATATTTT.

This CDR3 reads CATSSWSLSRRETQYF. The CDR3 nucleotides are TGTGCCACCAGCAGTTGGTCCCTAAGCCGGAGGGAGACCCAGTACTTC. The chain is built from TRBV15 and TRBJ2-5, with D tentatively TRBD2 (5 bases). The CDR3 extends over 16 amino acids. V was shortened by 3 bases and J by 5 bases, with 19 bases between the two germline ends. Germline CDR1 and CDR2: LNHNV and YYDKDF (reference sequence).

This rearrangement joins TRBV12-3 or TRBV12-4 to TRBJ1-2; D ambiguous. The CDR3 runs 13 residues. V lost 5 bases to trimming and J lost 3 bases, with 10 bases between them. CDR3 sequence (DNA): TGTGCCAGCAGTCTCGCGCTTGACTATGGCTACACCTTC. This encodes CASSLALDYGYTF.

The chain is built from TRBV29-1 and TRBJ1-3; 8 nucleotides align to TRBD1. This CDR3 spans 15 amino acids. V lost 7 bases to trimming and J lost 0 bases; unmatched junction nucleotides: 8. Germline V gives CDR1 SQVTM, CDR2 ANQGSEA. The CDR3 sequence: CSGTRTGISGNTIYF. Here the CDR3 DNA reads TGCAGCGGGACCCGGACAGGGATCTCTGGAAACACCATATATTTT.